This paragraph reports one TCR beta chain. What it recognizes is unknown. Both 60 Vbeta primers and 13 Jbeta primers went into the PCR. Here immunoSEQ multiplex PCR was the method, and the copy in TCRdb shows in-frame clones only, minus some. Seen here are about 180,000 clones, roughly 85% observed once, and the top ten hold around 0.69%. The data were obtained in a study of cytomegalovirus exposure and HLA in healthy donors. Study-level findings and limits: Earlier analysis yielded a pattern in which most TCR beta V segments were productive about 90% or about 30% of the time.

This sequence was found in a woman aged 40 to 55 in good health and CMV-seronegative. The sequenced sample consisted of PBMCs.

The CDR3 region is CASSGETGKGGYTF. Written as DNA, the CDR3 is TGCGCCAGCAGCGGAGAGACAGGGAAGGGGGGCTACACCTTC. The rearrangement uses TRBV5-1 and TRBJ1-2; 7 bases are shared with TRBD1. The germline V gene encodes CDR1 SGHRS and CDR2 YFSETQ. CDR3 length: 14 residues. V was pared by 4 bases and J by 8 bases, with 11 bases of the junction left unmatched.